This TCR beta chain derives from a study of cytomegalovirus exposure and HLA in healthy donors (dated by TCRdb to 2015 to 2018). A note on the overall study: According to an earlier analysis of a few hundred of the donors, about 179 million T cells yielded over 100 million unique TCR beta sequences and 250 to 350 Gb of sequence data. Approximately 300 gigabases of sequencing data and around 80 million unique TCR sequences made up an early release that covered approximately 620 HLA-typed donors. Among the roughly 390 genotyped donors, 81% belonged to the genetic ancestry cluster associated with self-reported Caucasian donors. The study aimed to test whether signatures of past pathogen exposure could be identified by cataloging public T cell receptors. The study profiled the T cell repertoires of some 610 subjects by immunosequencing and related them to cytomegalovirus serostatus. Along with the roughly 670-subject first cohort, a separate validation cohort of 120 different subjects was used. To predict cytomegalovirus infection status, the study combined high-throughput TCR immunosequencing, statistical association of individual TCRs with disease status, and machine learning. In a later analysis, previously published TCR beta repertoires from 550 to 700 donors were re-analyzed and high-resolution HLA genotyping was added so that TCR occurrence patterns could be studied. Rather than using new phenotypic data, the later analysis identified candidate immune exposures from TCR beta sequences and from how often those sequences occurred across donors. To decide whether each TCR beta V gene segment behaved as functional or pseudogenic, an earlier analysis of 587 of the donors relied on high-throughput TCR beta sequencing. Donor age, sex, ethnicity and CMV serostatus were collected together with the repertoire data. In a later genetic analysis, genome-wide SNP genotypes for about three fifths of the 666 donors were used, and that subset was treated as a discovery cohort. Every repertoire in the discovery cohort had been generated on one and the same sequencing platform. Both class I and class II loci were covered by HLA typing, at four-digit resolution. The number of typed donors differed by locus: about 629-630 for A, B, C, DRB1 and DQB1; 522 for DQA1; some 590 for DPA1; and roughly 470 for DPB1. Roughly 5 DR-DQ haplotypes were handled as single units for association and clustering because linkage in the cohort was strong. Among over 350 genotyped donors of the cohort, an average of approximately 230,000 unique TCR beta nucleotide sequences were sequenced per donor, 15% to 20% of them non-productive. What the study reported, not specific to this receptor: A total of 150 or so TCR beta chains were listed by the study as associated with cytomegalovirus. In vitro tests confirmed that a few of the cytomegalovirus-associated TCR beta chains recognize cytomegalovirus antigens. A later analysis associated 17,000 or so TCR beta sequences with specific HLA alleles at a false discovery rate of 0.05. A later analysis reported that several top co-occurrence clusters appeared linked to parvovirus B19, influenza, CMV and Epstein-Barr virus. The presence/absence analyses assumed that sequencing depth was roughly uniform across donors, and that assumption may not be true. In an earlier analysis of approximately 590 of the donors, most TCR beta V segments appeared in productive rearrangements about 90% or about 30% of the time, broadly matching IMGT annotations. A later analysis found that TCR association rates varied across HLA loci, with DRB1 alleles showing the most associated TCRs and HLA-C alleles the fewest. Because some donors lacked HLA typing at each locus, the association tests relied only on the typed subset. A later genetic analysis associated a missense DCLRE1C variant with V-gene and J-gene trimming of TCR beta chains, and an independent cohort replicated the association. A cluster of highly shared sequence variants was judged likely to be a technical artifact of the sequencing pipeline. When HLA alleles, especially DR and DQ, strongly co-occurred, attributing TCR associations to individual alleles was difficult. Most TCR sequences were observed very rarely across donors, whereas some public TCRs were present in many individuals. In a later genetic analysis, fewer N-insertions in productive TCRs were reported among donors in an Asian-associated ancestry cluster than the roughly 700-donor mean. A further reported finding was that TCR beta sequences accurately predicted the HLA-A and HLA-B alleles for most subjects in the first cohort. In a later analysis, HLA-associated TCR beta chains showed more clonal expansion and lower generation probabilities than non-associated chains that were equally common. Immune exposure information for the cohort was limited to CMV serostatus. The classifier was reported to diagnose cytomegalovirus status with high specificity and sensitivity in both the original and validation cohorts. Seventeen rarely observed V segments, including chromosome 9 orphons, were excluded from the earlier analysis of 550 to 700 of the donors because counts were too low. Linkage disequilibrium might explain the correlated functional status among segregating V segments, but an unknown experimental factor could not be ruled out. In this cohort, only TCR beta chains were sequenced, and detectable features were limited by the absence of alpha or paired-chain data. It was suggested by the authors that the approach could potentially be generalized to other disease states and immunological phenotypes. According to a later analysis, most CMV-associated TCR beta chains appeared to be HLA-restricted, and the HLA associations seemed to be driven largely by CMV exposure.

In total, more than 500 healthy bone marrow donors made up the cohort. Cohort members were all nominally healthy when sampled, although unrecorded immune exposures were likely present. The donor tested CMV seronegative, placing the donor among the 350 to 400 seronegative members of the cohort. A peripheral blood sample was provided by each donor, and peripheral blood mononuclear cells were used for TCR beta sequencing. The Qiagen DNeasy Blood Extraction Kit was used to extract genomic DNA from the blood cell samples. The library was obtained by the immunoSEQ multiplex PCR assay. The multiplex PCR relied on a mix of 60 forward primers for TCR Vbeta segments and 13 reverse primers for TCR Jbeta segments. The CDR3 region of rearranged TCR beta genes was amplified from genomic DNA by a multiplex PCR assay. Amplified TCR beta libraries were sequenced as 87-base-pair reads on the Illumina HiSeq System. On the authors' methods: Across the 600 to 700 repertoires, a later analysis counted 60 million to 90 million unique TCR beta chains, some 11 million of which were shared by at least two donors. To remove PCR and sequencing errors, raw reads were error-corrected and collapsed into unique sequences using a nearest-neighbor algorithm that merged closely related sequences. To assign V, D and J gene segments, CDR3 sequences were aligned to IMGT reference sequences. Each retained sequence needed at least a six-nucleotide match to both a V gene segment and a J gene segment. A rearrangement was called productive if the CDR3 had no stop codons and remained in frame with V and J, and every other rearrangement was called non-productive. Following IMGT convention, CDR3 was defined as the stretch from the second conserved V-encoded cysteine to the conserved J-encoded phenylalanine. Sequences without an unambiguous match to a single V gene segment were excluded from the earlier analysis of 587 of the donors. In an earlier analysis of about 590 of the donors, a V segment was called functional when productive rearrangements were above 56.7%, and segregating when the standard deviation between donors exceeded 5%. A statistical classification framework was built to diagnose cytomegalovirus status from the catalog of TCR beta chain sequences. In a later analysis, TCR nucleotide sequences were compared against IMGT/GENE-DB human TR gene sequences so that V and J genes could be assigned. Using the TCRdist pipeline, a later analysis assigned CDR3 sequences along with most-parsimonious VDJ recombination scenarios. In a later analysis, each TCR beta chain was defined by its CDR3 amino acid sequence together with its V-gene family, and reads lacking a unique V-gene family were excluded. As a way to deal with suspected cross-contamination and a sequencing artifact, a later analysis dropped more than 500 nucleotide sequences that were highly shared and had low generation probability. For each public chain, a later analysis derived a clonal expansion index from normalized ranks of inferred template counts within each repertoire. Generation probabilities in a later analysis came from a VDJ recombination model fitted to out-of-frame rearrangements, and those results were checked against IGoR. In a later analysis, TCR-TCR, TCR-HLA and TCR-CMV co-occurrence was scored with hypergeometric tests, and a repertoire-size bias correction was applied to TCR pairs. To estimate false discovery rates, a later analysis permuted the HLA or CMV assignments 20 times. In a later analysis, co-occurring TCRs were grouped using DBSCAN, and TCRdist sequence similarity was added for clustering within HLA-allele-positive subsets. Co-occurrence clustering excluded repertoires with fewer than 30,000 or more than 120,000 public chains, plus five with anomalous nucleotide sharing. Here the immuneACCESS table is served through TCRdb, limited to in-frame sequences with V and J called. Missing clones are a known gap in these copies; in checked studies unresolved V genes cover under half, and the rest lacks a known reason. V, J and clone size were drawn from that table, and D and trimming were deduced from the DNA. This sample comprises just under 80,000 clones, roughly 78% of them detected only once. The ten top clones hold approximately 4.6% of the sample.

This clone was found once. What antigen it recognizes has not been identified. The input lacks base qualities; no much larger clone sits a single base away. This clonotype was obtained from a middle-aged man in good health and CMV-seronegative. Sequencing was carried out using PBMCs.

The DNA is as follows: TGTGCCAGTAGTGCTAGACTGAGTATACCCTTCAATGAGCAGTTCTTC. This gives the protein CASSARLSIPFNEQFF. Recombination linked TRBV19 to TRBJ2-1, with an unclear D gene assignment. A distance of 20 bases separates the germline ends of V and J, which lose 5 bases and 6 bases respectively. The CDR3 contains 16 residues, cysteine and phenylalanine counted. This entry keeps only the CDR3 DNA: 48 bases, framed from base 1. The CDR1 and CDR2 encoded by the germline V gene (reference sequence) are LNHDA and SQIVND.